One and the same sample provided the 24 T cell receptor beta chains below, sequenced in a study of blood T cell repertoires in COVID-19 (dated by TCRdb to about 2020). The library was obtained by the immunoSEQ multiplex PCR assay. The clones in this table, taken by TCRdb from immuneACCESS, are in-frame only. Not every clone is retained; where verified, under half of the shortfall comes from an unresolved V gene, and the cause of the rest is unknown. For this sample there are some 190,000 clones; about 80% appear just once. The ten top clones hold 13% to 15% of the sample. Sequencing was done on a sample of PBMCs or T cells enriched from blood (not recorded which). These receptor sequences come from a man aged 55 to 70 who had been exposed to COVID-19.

CDR3: CASSGLAGGTFNEQFF. DNA of the CDR3: TGCGCCAGCTCGGGACTAGCGGGAGGTACCTTCAATGAGCAGTTCTTC. The gene calls are TRBV5-1 and TRBJ2-1; TRBD2 matches at 15 bases. This CDR3 region has 16 residues. J was trimmed by 6 bases and V by 7 bases; bases with no gene match: 8. Germline V gives CDR1 SGHRS, CDR2 YFSETQ. Full variable domain (missing parts from reference TRBV5-1 and TRBJ2-1): KAGVTQTPRYLIKTRGQQVTLSCSPISGHRSVSWYQQTPGQGLQFLFEYFSETQRNKGNFPGRFSGRQFSNSRSEMNVSTLELGDSALYLCASSGLAGGTFNEQFFGPGTRLTVL.

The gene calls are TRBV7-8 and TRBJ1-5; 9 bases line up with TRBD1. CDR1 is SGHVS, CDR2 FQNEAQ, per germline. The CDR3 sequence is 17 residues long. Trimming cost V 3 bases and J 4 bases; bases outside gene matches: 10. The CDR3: CASSFVGTGYWNQPQHF. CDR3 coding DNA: TGTGCCAGCAGCTTCGTCGGGACAGGGTATTGGAATCAGCCCCAGCATTTT.

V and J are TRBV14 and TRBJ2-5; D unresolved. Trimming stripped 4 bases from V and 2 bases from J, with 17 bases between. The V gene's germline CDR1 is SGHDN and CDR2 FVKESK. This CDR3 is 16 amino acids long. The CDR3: CASSRHPGTVQETQYF. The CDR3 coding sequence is TGTGCCAGCAGCCGTCACCCCGGCACAGTACAAGAGACCCAGTACTTC.

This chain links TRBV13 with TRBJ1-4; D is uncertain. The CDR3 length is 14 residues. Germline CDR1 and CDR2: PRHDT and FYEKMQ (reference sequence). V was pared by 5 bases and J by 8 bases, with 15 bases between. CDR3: CASSAAYDREKLFF. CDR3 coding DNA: TGTGCCAGCAGCGCCGCCTATGATCGCGAAAAACTGTTTTTT. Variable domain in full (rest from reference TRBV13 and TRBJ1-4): AAGVIQSPRHLIKEKRETATLKCYPIPRHDTVYWYQQGPGQDPQFLISFYEKMQSDKGSIPDRFSAQQFSDYHSELNMSSLELGDSALYFCASSAAYDREKLFFGSGTQLSVL.

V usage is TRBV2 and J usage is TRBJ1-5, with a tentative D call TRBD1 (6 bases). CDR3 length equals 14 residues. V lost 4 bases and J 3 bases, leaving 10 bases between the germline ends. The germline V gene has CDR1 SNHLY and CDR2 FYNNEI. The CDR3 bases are TGTGCCAGCAGTGTCAGGGGTCTCAATCAGCCCCAGCATTTT. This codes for CASSVRGLNQPQHF.

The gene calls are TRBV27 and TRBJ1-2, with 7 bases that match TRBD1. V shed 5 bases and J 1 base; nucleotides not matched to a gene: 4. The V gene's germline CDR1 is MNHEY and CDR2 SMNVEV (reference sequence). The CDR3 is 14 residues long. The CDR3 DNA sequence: TGTGCCAGCAGTAGACAGGGCCTTAACTATGGCTACACCTTC. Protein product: CASSRQGLNYGYTF.

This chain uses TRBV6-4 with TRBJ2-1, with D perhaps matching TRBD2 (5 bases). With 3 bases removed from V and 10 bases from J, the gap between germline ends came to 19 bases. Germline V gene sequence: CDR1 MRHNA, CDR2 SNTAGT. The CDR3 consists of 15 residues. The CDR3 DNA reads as TGTGCCAGCAGTGATAGTGGACTGCTATCCCGAGAGCAGTTCTTC. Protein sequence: CASSDSGLLSREQFF.

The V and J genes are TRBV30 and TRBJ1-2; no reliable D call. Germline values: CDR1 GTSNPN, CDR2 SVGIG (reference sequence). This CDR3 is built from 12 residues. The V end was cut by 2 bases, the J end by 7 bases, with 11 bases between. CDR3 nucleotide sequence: TGTGCCTGGAGTAAACGGGGAGTTGGCTACACCTTC. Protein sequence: CAWSKRGVGYTF.

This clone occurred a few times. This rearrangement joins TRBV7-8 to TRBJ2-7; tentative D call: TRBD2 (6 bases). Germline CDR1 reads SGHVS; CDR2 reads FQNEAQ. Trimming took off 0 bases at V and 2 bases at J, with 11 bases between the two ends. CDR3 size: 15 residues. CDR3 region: CASSLADYPTYEQYF. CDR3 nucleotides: TGTGCCAGCAGCTTAGCGGACTACCCAACCTACGAGCAGTACTTC.

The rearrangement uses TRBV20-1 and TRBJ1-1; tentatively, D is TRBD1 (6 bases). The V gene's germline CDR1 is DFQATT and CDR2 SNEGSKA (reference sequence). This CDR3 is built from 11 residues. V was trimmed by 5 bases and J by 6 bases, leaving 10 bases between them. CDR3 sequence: CSAPGTPEAFF. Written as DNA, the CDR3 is TGCAGTGCTCCCGGGACACCTGAAGCTTTCTTT.

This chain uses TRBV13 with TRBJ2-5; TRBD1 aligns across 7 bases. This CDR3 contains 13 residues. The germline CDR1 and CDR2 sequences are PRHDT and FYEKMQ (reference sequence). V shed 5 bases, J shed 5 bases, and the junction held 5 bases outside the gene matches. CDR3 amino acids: CASSPGDSETQYF. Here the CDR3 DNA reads TGTGCCAGCAGCCCCGGGGACAGCGAGACCCAGTACTTC.

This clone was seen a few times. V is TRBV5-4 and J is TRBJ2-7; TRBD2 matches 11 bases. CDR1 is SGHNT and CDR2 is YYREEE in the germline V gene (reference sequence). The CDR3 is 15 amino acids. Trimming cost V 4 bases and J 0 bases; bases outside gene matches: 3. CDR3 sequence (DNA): TGTGCCAGCAGCCCTAGCGGGAGGATCTCCTACGAGCAGTACTTC. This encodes CASSPSGRISYEQYF.

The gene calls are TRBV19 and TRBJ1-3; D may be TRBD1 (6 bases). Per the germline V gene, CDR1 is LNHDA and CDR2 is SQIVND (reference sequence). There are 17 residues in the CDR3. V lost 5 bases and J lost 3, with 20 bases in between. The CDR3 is CASSFGRLGASGNTIYF. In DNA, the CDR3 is TGTGCCAGTAGTTTTGGCCGGCTGGGGGCCAGTGGAAACACCATATATTTT.

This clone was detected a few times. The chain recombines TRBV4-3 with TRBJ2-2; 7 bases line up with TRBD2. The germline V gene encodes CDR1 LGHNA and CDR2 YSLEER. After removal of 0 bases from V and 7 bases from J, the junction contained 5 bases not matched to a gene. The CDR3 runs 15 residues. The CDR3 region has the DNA TGCGCCAGCAGCCAAGAAGGGAGGGAGCACGGGGAGCTGTTTTTT. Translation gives CASSQEGREHGELFF.

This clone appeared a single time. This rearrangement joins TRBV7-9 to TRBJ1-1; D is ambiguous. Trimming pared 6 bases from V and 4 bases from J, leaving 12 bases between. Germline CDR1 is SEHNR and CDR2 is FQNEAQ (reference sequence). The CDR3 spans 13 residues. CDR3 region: CASRAPGGTEAFF. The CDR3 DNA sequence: TGTGCCAGCAGAGCCCCCGGTGGCACTGAAGCTTTCTTT.

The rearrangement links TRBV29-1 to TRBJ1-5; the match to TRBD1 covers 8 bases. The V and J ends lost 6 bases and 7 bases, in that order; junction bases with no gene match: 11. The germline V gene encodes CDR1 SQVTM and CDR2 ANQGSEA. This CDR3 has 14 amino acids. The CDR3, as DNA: TGCAGCGTACGATTGGACAGGGAGGACCAGCCCCAGCATTTT. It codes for CSVRLDREDQPQHF.

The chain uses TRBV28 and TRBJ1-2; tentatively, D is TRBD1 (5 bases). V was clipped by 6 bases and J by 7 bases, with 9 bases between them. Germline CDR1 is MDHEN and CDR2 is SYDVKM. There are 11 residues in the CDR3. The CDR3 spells CASRPGSGYTF. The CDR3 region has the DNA TGTGCCAGCAGGCCAGGGTCTGGCTACACCTTC.

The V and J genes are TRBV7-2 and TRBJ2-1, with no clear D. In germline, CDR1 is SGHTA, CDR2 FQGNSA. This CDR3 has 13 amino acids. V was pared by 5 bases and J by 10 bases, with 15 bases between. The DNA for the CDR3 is TGTGCCAGCAGCCCCCCCCAAGACTGGGAGCAGTTCTTC. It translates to CASSPPQDWEQFF.

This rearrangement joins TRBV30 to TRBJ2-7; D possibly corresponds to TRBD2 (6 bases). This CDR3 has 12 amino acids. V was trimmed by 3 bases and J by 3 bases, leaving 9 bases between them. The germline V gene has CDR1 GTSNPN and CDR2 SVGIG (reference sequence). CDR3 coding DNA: TGTGCCTGGAGGGGGAGGAACTACGAGCAGTACTTC. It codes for CAWRGRNYEQYF.

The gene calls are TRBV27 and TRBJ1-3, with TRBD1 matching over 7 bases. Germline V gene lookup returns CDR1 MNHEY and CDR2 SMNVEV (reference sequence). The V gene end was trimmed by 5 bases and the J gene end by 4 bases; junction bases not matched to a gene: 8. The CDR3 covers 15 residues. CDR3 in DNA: TGTGCCAGCAGTATGACAGGGTGGAACGGAAACACCATATATTTT. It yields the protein CASSMTGWNGNTIYF.

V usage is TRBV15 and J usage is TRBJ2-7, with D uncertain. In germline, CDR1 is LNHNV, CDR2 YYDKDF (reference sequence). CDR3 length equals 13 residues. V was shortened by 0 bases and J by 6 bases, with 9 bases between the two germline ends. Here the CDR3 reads CATSRDTGAEQYF. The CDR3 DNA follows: TGTGCCACCAGCAGAGATACGGGTGCCGAGCAGTACTTC.

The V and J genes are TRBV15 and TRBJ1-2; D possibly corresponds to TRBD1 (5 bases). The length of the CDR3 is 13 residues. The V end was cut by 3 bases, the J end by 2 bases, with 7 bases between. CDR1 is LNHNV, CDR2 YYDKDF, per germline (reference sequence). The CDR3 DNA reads TGTGCCACCAGCAGGGGGCGGAACTATGGCTACACCTTC. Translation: CATSRGRNYGYTF.

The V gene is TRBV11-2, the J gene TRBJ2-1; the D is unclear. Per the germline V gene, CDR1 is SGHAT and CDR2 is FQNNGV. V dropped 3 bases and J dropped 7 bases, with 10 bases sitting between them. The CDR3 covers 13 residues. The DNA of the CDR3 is TGTGCCAGCAGCTTTATCCCCACAAATGAGCAGTTCTTC. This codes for CASSFIPTNEQFF.

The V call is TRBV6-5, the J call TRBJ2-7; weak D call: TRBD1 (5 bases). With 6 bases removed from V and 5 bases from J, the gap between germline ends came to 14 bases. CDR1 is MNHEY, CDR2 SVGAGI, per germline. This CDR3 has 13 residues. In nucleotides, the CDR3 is TGTGCCAGCAGACAGGTGGGCCCTGACGAGCAGTACTTC. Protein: CASRQVGPDEQYF.